The T cell receptor beta chain under discussion was sequenced for a study of blood T cells in healthy people across ages. The study's findings and limits: Investigators viewed diversity estimates from one million T cells as underestimates, the study reported.

On this clonotype: Its antigen is unknown.

It was with a sample-barcoded 5' primer and a J-beta primer mix that a second PCR of about 6 to 12 cycles was run. In TCRdb, the 5' RACE reads were re-called with MiXCR into one record per CDR3 protein. The sample includes some 780,000 distinct CDR3 sequences, roughly 50% of them seen just once. Germline lookup yields CDR1 SGHRS and CDR2 YFSETQ. The CDR3 totals 13 residues. V lost 2 bases, J lost 6 bases, and 3 bases stayed unmatched. Healthy Caucasians from Russia aged about 6 to 90 served as donors. Collection of around 10 milliliters of peripheral blood was performed for each donor. The specimen sequenced was blood. This TCR came from a man aged 35 to 55 in good health. The chain couples TRBV5-1 to TRBJ2-7, with 9 bases lining up with TRBD2. The CDR3 is CASSFSGSSEQYF. The CDR3 region has the DNA TGCGCCAGCAGCTTTAGCGGGAGCAGCGAGCAGTACTTC.